What follows are 2 T cell receptor beta chains derived from one specimen sequenced in a study of Tregs in tolerant kidney transplant recipients (dated by TCRdb to about 2019). The meaning of the sample's time point label: blood sample drawn before combined kidney and bone marrow transplant. The protocol used for the library was the immunoSEQ multiplex PCR assay. TCRdb holds this immuneACCESS table with in-frame rearrangements only. Some clones are missing; in checked studies, unresolved V genes explain under half, and the rest has no known cause. This specimen's table enumerates tens of thousands of clones. The ten largest clones represent about 0.82% of the sample. The source material was CD4+ T cells from blood, sampled before the transplant. These receptors all stem from a human donor who received a combined kidney and bone marrow transplant.

Concerning this clone itself: Coverage ceases 3 residues before the CDR3 finishes, and the germline J gene fills in the end. The chain recombines TRBV7-2 with TRBJ2-3; 7 bases line up with TRBD1. The CDR3 sequence is 15 residues long. V was pared by 5 bases and J by 1 base, with 6 bases of the junction left unmatched. Germline CDR1 SGHTA, CDR2 FQGNSA. CDR3 residues: CASSASRGRTDTQYF. CDR3 bases read: TGTGCCAGCAGCGCATCTAGGGGGCGCACAGATACG.

The part of the CDR3 DNA that was read is TGTGCCAGCAGCTACCAGGGGGTCCCTGAA. Protein: CASSYQGVPE. The full CDR3 protein is CASSYQGVPEAFF. The chain links TRBV7-9 to TRBJ1-1; 7 bases line up with TRBD1. The read ends 3 residues shy of where the CDR3 ends; the end is completed using the germline J gene. Germline-derived CDR1 and CDR2 are SEHNR and FQNEAQ (reference sequence). J lost 6 bases, V lost 4 bases, and 5 bases had no gene match. This CDR3 comprises 13 residues.